The clone carrying this TCR beta chain was counted between two and nine times. The antigen remains unidentified. The data are from a study of T cells after yellow fever vaccination. Whole-study context: Libraries from low-cell-number fractions were prepared with the SMART-Seq v4 Ultra Low Input RNA kit. Broader study findings: Re-detected after boosting: most primary clones, approximately 97% of CD4 and roughly 88% of CD8.

A single record per CDR3 protein comes from TCRdb applying MiXCR to the 5' RACE reads. The table shows about 300,000 distinct CDR3 sequences, with around 9.3% occurring only once. This CDR3 region has 15 residues. V gave up 3 bases and J gave up 1 base, with 10 bases separating them. The chain joins TRBV12-3 or TRBV12-4 to TRBJ2-1; maybe TRBD1 (5 bases). The sequencing here drew on CD4+ T cells sorted from PBMCs, taken 5 days after the yellow fever booster vaccination. This TCR was sampled from a man aged 18 to 29 who received the YFV17D yellow fever vaccine. For the CDR3, the DNA is TGTGCCAGCAGTTTTACAGGCAGTTCCTACAATGAGCAGTTCTTC. This codes for CASSFTGSSYNEQFF.